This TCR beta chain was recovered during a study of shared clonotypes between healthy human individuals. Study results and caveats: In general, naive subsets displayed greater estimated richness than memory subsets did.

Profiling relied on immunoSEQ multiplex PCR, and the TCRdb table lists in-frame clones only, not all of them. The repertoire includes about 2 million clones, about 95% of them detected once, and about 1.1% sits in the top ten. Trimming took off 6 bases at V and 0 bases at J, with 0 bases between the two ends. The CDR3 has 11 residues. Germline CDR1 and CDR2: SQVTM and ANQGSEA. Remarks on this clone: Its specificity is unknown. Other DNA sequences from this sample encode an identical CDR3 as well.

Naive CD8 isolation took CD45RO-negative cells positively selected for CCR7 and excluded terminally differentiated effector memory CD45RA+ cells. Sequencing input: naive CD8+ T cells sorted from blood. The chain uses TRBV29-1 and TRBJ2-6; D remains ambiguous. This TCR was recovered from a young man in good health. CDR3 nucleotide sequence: TGCAGCGTCTCTGGGGCCAACGTCCTGACTTTC. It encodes CSVSGANVLTF.